This T cell receptor beta chain appears in the sequencing data of a study of post-analysis software for immune sequencing data. Study-wide background: Secondary progressive, relapsing-remitting and progressive-relapsing multiple sclerosis were among the included disease courses. The study, taken as a whole, reports: F measure showed strong co-clustering of same-batch samples. Diversity measured as normalized Chao1 was significantly lower in multiple sclerosis patients than in controls. In patients, TRBV5-6, TRBV5-1 and TRBV20-1 belonged to roughly five TRBV segments found more frequently than in controls.

Concerning this clonotype: The antigen is unknown.

Carried by the TCR beta cDNA libraries were unique molecular identifiers. Around 500,000 cDNA molecules came from around 1 to 10 million T cells. TCRdb reanalysed the PCR reads using MiXCR and keeps one entry per CDR3 protein. The repertoire holds approximately 460,000 distinct CDR3 sequences, with under 55% as singletons. V was shortened by 4 bases and J by 4 bases, with 20 bases between the two germline ends. This CDR3 is built from 16 residues. The germline V gene encodes CDR1 SGHRS and CDR2 YFSETQ. Sequenced sample: blood. The rearrangement uses TRBV5-1 and TRBJ1-1; possibly TRBD1 for D (6 bases). The receptor was derived from a girl between 5 and 17 years old with multiple sclerosis. The CDR3: CASSPMGAGLSTEAFF. The CDR3 DNA sequence: TGCGCCAGCAGCCCGATGGGGGCAGGTTTGAGCACTGAAGCTTTCTTT.